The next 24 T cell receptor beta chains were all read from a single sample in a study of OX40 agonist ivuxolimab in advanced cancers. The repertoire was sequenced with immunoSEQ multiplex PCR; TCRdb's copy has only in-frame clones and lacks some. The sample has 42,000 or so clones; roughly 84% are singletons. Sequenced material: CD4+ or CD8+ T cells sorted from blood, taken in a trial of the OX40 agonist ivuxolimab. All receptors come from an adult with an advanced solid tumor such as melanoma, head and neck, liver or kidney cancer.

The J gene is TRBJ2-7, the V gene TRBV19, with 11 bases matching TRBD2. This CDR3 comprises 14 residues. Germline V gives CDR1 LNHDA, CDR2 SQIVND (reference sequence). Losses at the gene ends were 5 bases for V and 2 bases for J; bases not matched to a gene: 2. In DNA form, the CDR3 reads TGTGCCAGTAGTGAGGGACTAGCGGCCTACGAGCAGTACTTC. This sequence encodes CASSEGLAAYEQYF.

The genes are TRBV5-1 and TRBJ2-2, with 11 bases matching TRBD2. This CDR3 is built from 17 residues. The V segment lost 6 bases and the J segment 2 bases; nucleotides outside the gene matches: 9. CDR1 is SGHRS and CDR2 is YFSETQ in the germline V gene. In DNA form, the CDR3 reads TGCGCCAGCACCCTACTAACTAGCGGGGGAAACACCGGGGAGCTGTTTTTT. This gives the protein CASTLLTSGGNTGELFF.

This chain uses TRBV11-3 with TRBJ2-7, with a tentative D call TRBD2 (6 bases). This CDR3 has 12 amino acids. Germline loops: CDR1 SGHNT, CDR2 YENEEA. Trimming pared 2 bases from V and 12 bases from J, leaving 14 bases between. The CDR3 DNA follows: TGTGCCAGCAGCTTAACCGGGACTCCAGGGTACTTC. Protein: CASSLTGTPGYF. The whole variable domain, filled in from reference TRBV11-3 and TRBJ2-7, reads EAGVVQSPRYKIIEKKQPVAFWCNPISGHNTLYWYLQNLGQGPELLIRYENEEAVDDSQLPKDRFSAERLKGVDSTLKIQPAELGDSAVYLCASSLTGTPGYFGPGTRLTVT.

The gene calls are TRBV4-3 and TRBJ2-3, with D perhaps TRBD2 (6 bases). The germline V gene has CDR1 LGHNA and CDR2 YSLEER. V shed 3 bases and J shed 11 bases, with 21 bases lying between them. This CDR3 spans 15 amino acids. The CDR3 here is CASSQAGSLTIGQYF. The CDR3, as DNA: TGCGCCAGCAGCCAGGCCGGGAGCCTAACGATCGGGCAGTATTTT.

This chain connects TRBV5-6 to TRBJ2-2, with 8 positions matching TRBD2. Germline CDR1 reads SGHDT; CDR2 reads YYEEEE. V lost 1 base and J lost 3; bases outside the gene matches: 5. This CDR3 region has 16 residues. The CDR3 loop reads CASSLQRERDTGELFF. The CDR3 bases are TGTGCCAGCAGCTTGCAGCGGGAGCGGGACACCGGGGAGCTGTTTTTT.

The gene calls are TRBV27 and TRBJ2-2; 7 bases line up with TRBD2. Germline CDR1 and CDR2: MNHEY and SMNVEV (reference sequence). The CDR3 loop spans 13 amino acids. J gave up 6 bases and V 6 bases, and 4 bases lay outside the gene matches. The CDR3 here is CASRAGNAGELFF. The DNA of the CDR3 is TGTGCCAGCAGAGCGGGAAATGCCGGGGAGCTGTTTTTT.

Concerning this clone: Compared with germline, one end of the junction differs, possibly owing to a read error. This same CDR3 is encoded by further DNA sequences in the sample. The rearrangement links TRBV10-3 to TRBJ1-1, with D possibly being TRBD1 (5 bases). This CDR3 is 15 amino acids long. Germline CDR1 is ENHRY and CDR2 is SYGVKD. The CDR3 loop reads CAISDSDRLNTEAFF. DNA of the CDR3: TGCGCCATCAGTGATTCCGACAGACTGAACACTGAAGCTTTCTTT.

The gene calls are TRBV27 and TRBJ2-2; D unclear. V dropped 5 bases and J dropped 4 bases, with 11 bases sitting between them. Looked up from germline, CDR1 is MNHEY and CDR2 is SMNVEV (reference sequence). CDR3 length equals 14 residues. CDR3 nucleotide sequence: TGTGCCAGCAGTCCAAGCATAGGCACCGGGGAGCTGTTTTTT. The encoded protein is CASSPSIGTGELFF.

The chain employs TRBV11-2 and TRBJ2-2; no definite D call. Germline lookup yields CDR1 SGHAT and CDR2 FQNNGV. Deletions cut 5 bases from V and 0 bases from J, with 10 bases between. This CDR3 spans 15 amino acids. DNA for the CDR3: TGTGCCAGCAGCCAGGTTGTTGCGAACACCGGGGAGCTGTTTTTT. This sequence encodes CASSQVVANTGELFF.

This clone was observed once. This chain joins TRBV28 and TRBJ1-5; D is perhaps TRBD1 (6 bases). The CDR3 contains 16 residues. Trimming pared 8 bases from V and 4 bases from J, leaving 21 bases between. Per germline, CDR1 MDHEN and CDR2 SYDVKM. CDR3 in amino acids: CASGLYRGQGNQPQHF. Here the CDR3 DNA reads TGTGCCAGCGGCTTATATCGGGGGCAGGGGAATCAGCCCCAGCATTTT.

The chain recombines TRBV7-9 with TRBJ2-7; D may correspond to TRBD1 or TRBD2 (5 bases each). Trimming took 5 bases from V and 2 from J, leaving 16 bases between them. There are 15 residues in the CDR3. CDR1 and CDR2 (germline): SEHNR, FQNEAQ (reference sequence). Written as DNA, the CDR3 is TGTGCCAGCAGCACCCCGGGGCTAAATCCCTACGAGCAGTACTTC. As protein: CASSTPGLNPYEQYF.

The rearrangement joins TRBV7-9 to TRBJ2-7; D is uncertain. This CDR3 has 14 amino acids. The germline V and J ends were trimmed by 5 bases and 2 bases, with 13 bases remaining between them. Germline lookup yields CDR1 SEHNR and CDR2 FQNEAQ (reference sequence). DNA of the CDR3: TGTGCCAGCAGCGTATCCGGGCCCACCTACGAGCAGTACTTC. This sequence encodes CASSVSGPTYEQYF.

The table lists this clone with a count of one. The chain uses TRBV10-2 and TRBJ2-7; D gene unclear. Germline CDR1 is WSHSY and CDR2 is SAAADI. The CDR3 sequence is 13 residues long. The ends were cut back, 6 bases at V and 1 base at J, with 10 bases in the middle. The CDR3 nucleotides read TGCGCCAGCAGGGATCCAGCTTCCTACGAGCAGTACTTC. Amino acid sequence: CASRDPASYEQYF.

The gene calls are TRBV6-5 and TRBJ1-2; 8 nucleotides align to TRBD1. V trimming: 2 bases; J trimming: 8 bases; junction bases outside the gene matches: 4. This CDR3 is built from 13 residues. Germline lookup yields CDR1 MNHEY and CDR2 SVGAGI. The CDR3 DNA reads TGTGCCAGCAGTTACGGCCAGGGGGCCGGCTACACCTTC. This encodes CASSYGQGAGYTF.

The CDR3 sequence is CASSPTYGSYEQYF. In nucleotides, the CDR3 is TGTGCCAGCAGCCCTACATATGGGTCCTACGAGCAGTACTTC. The rearrangement uses TRBV7-2 and TRBJ2-7, with unresolved D. Trimming took 5 bases from V and 1 from J, leaving 12 bases between them. The CDR3 is 14 residues long. Germline-derived CDR1 and CDR2 are SGHTA and FQGNSA.

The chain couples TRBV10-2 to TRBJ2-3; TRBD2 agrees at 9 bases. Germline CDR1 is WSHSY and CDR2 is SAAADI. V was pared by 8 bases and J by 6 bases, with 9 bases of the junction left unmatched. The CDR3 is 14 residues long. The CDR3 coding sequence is TGCGCCAGCGAGCTAGCGGGACCAGGGGATACGCAGTATTTT. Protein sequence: CASELAGPGDTQYF.

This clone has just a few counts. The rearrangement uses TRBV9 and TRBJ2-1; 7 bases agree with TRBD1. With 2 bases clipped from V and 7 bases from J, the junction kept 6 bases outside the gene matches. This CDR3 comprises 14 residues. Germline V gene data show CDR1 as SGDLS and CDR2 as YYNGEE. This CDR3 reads CASSVTGTANEQFF. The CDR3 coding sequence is TGTGCCAGCAGCGTGACTGGGACAGCTAATGAGCAGTTCTTC.

The CDR3 DNA reads TGCGCCAGCAGCCAAGATTGGAACCTAAACACTGAAGCTTTCTTT. Protein: CASSQDWNLNTEAFF. V is TRBV4-3 and J is TRBJ1-1; D remains ambiguous. V gave up 0 bases and J gave up 2 bases, with 10 bases separating them. The germline CDR1 and CDR2 sequences are LGHNA and YSLEER. The CDR3 covers 15 residues.

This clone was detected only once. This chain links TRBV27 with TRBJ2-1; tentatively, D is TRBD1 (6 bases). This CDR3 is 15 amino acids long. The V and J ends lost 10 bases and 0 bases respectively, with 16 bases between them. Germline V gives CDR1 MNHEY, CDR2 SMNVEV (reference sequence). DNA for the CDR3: TGTGCCACTTCAGCAGGGACAAGCTCCTACAATGAGCAGTTCTTC. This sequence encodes CATSAGTSSYNEQFF.

This chain's CDR3 is CASSLGQKTGLCQPQHF. The CDR3 nucleotides read TGTGCCAGCAGCTTAGGACAAAAGACAGGGTTATGTCAGCCCCAGCATTTT. The rearrangement uses TRBV7-2 and TRBJ1-5; 7 bases line up with TRBD1. V was clipped by 1 base and J by 6 bases; unmatched bases: 12. CDR3 length: 17 amino acids. CDR1 SGHTA and CDR2 FQGNSA come from the germline V gene.

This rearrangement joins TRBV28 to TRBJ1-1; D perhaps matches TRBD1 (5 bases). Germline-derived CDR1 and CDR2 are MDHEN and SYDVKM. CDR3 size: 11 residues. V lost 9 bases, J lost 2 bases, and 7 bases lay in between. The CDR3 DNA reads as TGTGCCAGTCAGGGAAACACTGAAGCTTTCTTT. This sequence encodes CASQGNTEAFF.

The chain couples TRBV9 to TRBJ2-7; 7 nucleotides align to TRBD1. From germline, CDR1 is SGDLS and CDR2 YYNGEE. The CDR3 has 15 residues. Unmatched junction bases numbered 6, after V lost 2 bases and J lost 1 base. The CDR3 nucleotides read TGTGCCAGCAGCGTGCATTGGGACAGTTCCTACGAGCAGTACTTC. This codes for CASSVHWDSSYEQYF.

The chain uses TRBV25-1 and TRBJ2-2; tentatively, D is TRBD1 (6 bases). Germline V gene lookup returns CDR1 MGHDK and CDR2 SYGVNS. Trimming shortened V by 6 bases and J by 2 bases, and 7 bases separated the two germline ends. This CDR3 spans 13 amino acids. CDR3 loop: CASRDSNTGELFF. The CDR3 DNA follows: TGTGCCAGCAGGGACAGTAACACCGGGGAGCTGTTTTTT.

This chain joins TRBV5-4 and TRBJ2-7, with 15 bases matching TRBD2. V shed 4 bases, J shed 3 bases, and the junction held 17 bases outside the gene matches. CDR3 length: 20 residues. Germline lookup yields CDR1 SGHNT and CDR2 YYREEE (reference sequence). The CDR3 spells CASSLGHPGTSGRTDYEQYF. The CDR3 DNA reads TGTGCCAGCAGCCTGGGGCACCCCGGGACTAGCGGGAGGACGGACTACGAGCAGTACTTC.